This T cell receptor beta chain is from a study of cytomegalovirus exposure and HLA in healthy donors. Germline V gene data show CDR1 as LNHDA and CDR2 as SQIVND (reference sequence). J was trimmed by 7 bases and V by 3 bases; bases with no gene match: 11. This CDR3 spans 16 amino acids. PCR involved 60 Vbeta and 13 Jbeta primers. The assay was immunoSEQ multiplex PCR, and TCRdb's table has in-frame clones only and misses some. Among 100,000 or so clones listed, approximately 16% were seen once. Notes on this clone: Its specificity is not known.

Overall study results and limits: Listed as cytomegalovirus-associated were more than 150 TCR beta chains. Versus the approximately 700-donor mean, an Asian-associated ancestry cluster reportedly showed fewer N-insertions in a later analysis.

This receptor was obtained from a female donor in good health and CMV-seronegative. The J gene is TRBJ1-4, the V gene TRBV19, with 7 bases aligning to TRBD1. The sample was PBMCs. The CDR3 DNA sequence: TGTGCCAGTAGTATGATGTGGAGGGGGCTAAGTGAAAAACTGTTTTTT. Encoded protein: CASSMMWRGLSEKLFF. The full variable domain, rest sourced from reference TRBV19 and TRBJ1-4, is DGGITQSPKYLFRKEGQNVTLSCEQNLNHDAMYWYRQDPGQGLRLIYYSQIVNDFQKGDIAEGYSVSREKKESFPLTVTSAQKNPTAFYLCASSMMWRGLSEKLFFGSGTQLSVL.